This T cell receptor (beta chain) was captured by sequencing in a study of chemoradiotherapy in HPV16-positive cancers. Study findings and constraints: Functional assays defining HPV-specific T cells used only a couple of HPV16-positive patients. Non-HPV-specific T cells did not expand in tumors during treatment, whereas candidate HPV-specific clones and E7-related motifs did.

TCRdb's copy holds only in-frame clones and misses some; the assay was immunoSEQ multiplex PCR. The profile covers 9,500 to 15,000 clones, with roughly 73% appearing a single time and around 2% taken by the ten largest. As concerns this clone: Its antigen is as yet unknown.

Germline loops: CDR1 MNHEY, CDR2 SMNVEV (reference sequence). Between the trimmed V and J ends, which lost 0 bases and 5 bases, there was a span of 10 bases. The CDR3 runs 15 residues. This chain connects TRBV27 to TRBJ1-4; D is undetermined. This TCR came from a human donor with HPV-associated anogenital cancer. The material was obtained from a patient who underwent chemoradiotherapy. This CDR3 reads CASSLSAGRNEKLFF. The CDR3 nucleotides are TGTGCCAGCAGTTTATCGGCAGGACGGAATGAAAAACTGTTTTTT.